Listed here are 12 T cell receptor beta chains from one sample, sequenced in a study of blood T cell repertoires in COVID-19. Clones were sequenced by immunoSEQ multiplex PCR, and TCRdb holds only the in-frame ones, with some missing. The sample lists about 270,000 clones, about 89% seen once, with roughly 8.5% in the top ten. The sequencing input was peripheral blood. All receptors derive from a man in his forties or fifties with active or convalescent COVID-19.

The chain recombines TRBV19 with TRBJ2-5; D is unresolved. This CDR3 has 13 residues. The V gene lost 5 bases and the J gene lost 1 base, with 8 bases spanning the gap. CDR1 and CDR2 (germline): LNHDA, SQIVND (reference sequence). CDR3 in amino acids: CASSRSIQETQYF. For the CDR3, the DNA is TGTGCCAGTAGTCGGTCAATCCAAGAGACCCAGTACTTC.

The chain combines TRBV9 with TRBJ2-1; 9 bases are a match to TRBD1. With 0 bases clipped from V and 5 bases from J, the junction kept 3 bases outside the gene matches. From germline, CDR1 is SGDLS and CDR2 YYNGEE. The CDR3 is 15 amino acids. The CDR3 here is CASSVGGTGNNEQFF. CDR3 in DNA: TGTGCCAGCAGCGTAGGGGGGACAGGGAACAATGAGCAGTTCTTC. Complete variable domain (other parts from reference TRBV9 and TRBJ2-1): DSGVTQTPKHLITATGQRVTLRCSPRSGDLSVYWYQQSLDQGLQFLIQYYNGEERAKGNILERFSAQQFPDLHSELNLSSLELGDSALYFCASSVGGTGNNEQFFGPGTRLTVL.

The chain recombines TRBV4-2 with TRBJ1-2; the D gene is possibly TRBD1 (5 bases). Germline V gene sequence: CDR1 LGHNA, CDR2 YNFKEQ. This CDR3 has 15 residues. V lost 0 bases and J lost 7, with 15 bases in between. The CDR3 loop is CASSQEREGLIGYTF. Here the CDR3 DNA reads TGTGCCAGCAGCCAAGAGAGGGAGGGGCTGATTGGCTACACCTTC.

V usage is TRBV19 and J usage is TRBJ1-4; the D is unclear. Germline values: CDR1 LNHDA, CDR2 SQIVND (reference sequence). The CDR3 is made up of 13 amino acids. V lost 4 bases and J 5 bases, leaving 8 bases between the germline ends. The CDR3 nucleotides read TGTGCCAGTAGTACAGGCACCAATGAAAAACTGTTTTTT. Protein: CASSTGTNEKLFF.

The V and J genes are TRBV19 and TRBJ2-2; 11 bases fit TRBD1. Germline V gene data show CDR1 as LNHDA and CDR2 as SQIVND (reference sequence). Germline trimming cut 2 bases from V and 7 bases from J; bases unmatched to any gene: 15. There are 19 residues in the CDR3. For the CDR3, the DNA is TGTGCCAGTAGTATACGGACAGGGGGCGCCGGGGGAAAGGGCGGGGAGCTGTTTTTT. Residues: CASSIRTGGAGGKGGELFF.

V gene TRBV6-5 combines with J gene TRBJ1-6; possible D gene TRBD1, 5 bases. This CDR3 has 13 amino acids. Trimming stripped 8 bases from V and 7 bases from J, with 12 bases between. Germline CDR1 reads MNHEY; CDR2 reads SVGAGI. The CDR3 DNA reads TGTGCCAGCGGGGGGGAAATGAATTCACCCCTCCACTTT. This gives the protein CASGGEMNSPLHF.

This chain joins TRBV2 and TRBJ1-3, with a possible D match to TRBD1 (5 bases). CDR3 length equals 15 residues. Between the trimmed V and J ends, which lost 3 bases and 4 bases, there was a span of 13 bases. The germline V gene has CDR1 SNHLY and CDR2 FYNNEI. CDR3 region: CASSDGRVYGNTIYF. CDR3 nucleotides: TGTGCCAGCAGTGACGGCAGGGTATACGGAAACACCATATATTTT.

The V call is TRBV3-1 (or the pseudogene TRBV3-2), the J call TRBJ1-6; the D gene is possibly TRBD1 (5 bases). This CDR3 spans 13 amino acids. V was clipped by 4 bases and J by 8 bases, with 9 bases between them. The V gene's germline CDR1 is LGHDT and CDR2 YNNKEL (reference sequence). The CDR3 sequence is CASSRPGDSPLHF. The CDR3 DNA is TGTGCCAGCAGCCGACCGGGGGATTCACCCCTCCACTTT.

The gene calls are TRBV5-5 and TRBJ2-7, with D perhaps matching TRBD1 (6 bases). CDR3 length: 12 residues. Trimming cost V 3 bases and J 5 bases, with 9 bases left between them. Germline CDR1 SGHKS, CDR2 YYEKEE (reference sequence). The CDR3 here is CASSWQGNEQYF. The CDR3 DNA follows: TGTGCCAGCAGCTGGCAGGGGAACGAGCAGTACTTC.

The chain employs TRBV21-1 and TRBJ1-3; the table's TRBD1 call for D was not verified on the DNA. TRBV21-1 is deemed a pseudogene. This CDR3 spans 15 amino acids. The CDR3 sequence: CASSSSGGAGNTIYF. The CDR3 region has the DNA TGTGCCAGCAGCTCCTCAGGGGGCGCTGGAAACACCATATATTTT.

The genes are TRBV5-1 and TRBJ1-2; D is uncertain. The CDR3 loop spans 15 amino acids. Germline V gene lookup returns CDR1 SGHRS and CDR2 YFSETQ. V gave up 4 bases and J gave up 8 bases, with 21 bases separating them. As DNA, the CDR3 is TGCGCCAGCAGCCCTACTCGGTTCAGTTCGGAGGGCTACACCTTC. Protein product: CASSPTRFSSEGYTF.

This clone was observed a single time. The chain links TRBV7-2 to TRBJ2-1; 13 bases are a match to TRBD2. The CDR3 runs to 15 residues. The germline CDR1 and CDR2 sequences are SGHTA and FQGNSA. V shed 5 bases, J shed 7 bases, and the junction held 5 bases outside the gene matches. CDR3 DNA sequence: TGTGCCAGCAGCCATACTAGCGGGAGGGGTAATGAGCAGTTCTTC. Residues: CASSHTSGRGNEQFF.